This TCR beta chain was found in a study of OX40 agonist ivuxolimab in advanced cancers. In the study overall: The costimulatory receptor OX40 (CD134) was targeted by ivuxolimab, a fully human IgG2 agonistic monoclonal antibody. Intravenous ivuxolimab was administered to patients every 2 weeks at six dose levels: 0.01, 0.1, 0.3, 1.5, 3 and 10 mg/kg. Of the roughly 51 dose-escalation patients, hepatocellular carcinoma was present in 19, melanoma in around 15, renal cell carcinoma in 9 and head and neck cancer in 9. Peripheral TCRbeta sequencing aimed to test whether ivuxolimab altered TCR sequence diversity and caused clonal T-cell expansion. Patients were allowed to have had prior anti-PD-1, anti-PD-L1 or anti-CTLA-4 therapy, and roughly 40% of the dose-escalation patients had been treated with checkpoint inhibitors. Partial responses were achieved by three dose-escalation patients, of whom one had hepatocellular carcinoma and two had cutaneous melanoma. In the dose-escalation cohort, around four fifths of patients were male, and the mean age was approximately 60 years, with a range of about 23 to 90. The paper describes the monotherapy dose-escalation part (N of about 55 patients) of the phase I trial of ivuxolimab.

The trial excluded patients who had a history of autoimmune disease or were on systemic immunosuppression. Peripheral blood for TCR sequencing was collected from all dose cohorts at baseline, on cycle 4 day 1, and on cycle 7 day 1. Samples were obtained from an open-label, multicenter, first-in-human phase I dose-escalation trial of ivuxolimab. Adults with locally advanced or metastatic melanoma, renal cell, hepatocellular, or head and neck squamous cell carcinoma were enrolled in the trial. Before TCR sequencing, CD4+ T cells and CD8+ T cells were sorted from peripheral blood as separate populations. This clone was observed a few times. The antigen it recognizes is unknown. No base-level quality is on record; no much larger clone is a single base apart. Germline trimming amounts to 7 bases on V and 3 bases on J, with 8 as the count of junction bases outside the gene matches. Based on the germline V gene, the CDR1 and CDR2 sequences are MDHEN and SYDVKM. Taken from cysteine to phenylalanine, the CDR3 has 14 residues. Left in the record is the CDR3 DNA by itself, 42 bases read in frame from the first base.

Study-level results and caveats: Clonal expansion of both CD4+ and CD8+ blood T cells was observed from baseline to week 6 at doses 0.1 to 3.0 mg/kg. Partial responders in the 0.1-3.0 mg/kg groups had among the lowest normalized peripheral clonal expansion, especially among CD8+ T cells. Low levels of normalized T-cell clonal expansion were also seen in some patients who did not respond. The antigen specificity of the peripheral T cells that underwent clonal expansion was not determined. On average, CD8+ T cells showed more expanded clones than CD4+ T cells after ivuxolimab.

Genomic DNA was extracted from sorted cells for sequencing of the TCRbeta CDR3 region. The immunoSEQ Assay was used for sequencing of TCRbeta CDR3 regions. TCRdb re-hosts the immuneACCESS table, in-frame sequences only. Its copies lack some clones; in the studies checked, an unresolved V gene accounts for under half of them, and the cause for the rest is not known. A total of about 51,000 clones appear in this sample, around 81% of them only once. The ten top clones hold over 3% of the sample. The chain was built from TRBV28 and TRBJ2-7, with 8 junctional bases fitting TRBD1. The TCR was taken from an adult with an advanced solid tumor such as melanoma, head and neck, liver or kidney cancer. The sequences come from CD4+ or CD8+ T cells sorted from blood, collected in a trial of the OX40 agonist ivuxolimab. The CDR3 in this case is CASMIVQGGYEQYF. DNA sequence: TGTGCCAGCATGATCGTACAGGGGGGCTACGAGCAGTACTTC.